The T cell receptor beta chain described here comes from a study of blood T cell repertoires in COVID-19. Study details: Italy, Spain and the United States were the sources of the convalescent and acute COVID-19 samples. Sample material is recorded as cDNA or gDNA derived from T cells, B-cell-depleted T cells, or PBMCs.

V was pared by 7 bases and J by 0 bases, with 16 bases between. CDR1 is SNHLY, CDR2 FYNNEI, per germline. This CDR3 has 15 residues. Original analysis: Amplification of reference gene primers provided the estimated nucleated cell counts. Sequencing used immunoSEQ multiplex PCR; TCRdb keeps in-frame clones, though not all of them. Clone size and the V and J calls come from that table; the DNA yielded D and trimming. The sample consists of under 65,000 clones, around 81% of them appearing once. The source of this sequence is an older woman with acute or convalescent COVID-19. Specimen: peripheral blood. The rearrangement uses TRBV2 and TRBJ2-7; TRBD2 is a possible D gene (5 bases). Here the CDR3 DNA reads TGTGCCAGCAAAAGGGAGCCCTCAAGCTCCTACGAGCAGTACTTC. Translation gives CASKREPSSSYEQYF.